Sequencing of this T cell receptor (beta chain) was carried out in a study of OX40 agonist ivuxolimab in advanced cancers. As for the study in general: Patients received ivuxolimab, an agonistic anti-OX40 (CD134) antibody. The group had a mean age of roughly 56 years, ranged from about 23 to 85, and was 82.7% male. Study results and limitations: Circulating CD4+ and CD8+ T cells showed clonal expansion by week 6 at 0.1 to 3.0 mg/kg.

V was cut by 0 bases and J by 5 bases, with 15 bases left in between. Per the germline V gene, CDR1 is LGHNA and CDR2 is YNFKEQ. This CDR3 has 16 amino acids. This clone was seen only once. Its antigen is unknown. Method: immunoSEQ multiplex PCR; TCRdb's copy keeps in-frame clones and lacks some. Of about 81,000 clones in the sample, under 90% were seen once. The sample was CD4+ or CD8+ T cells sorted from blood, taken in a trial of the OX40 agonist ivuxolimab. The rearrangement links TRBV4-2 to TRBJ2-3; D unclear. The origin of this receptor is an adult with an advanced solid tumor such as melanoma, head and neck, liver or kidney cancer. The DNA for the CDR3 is TGTGCCAGCAGCCAAGAGTGGTGGTCGGGTGGAGATACGCAGTATTTT. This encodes CASSQEWWSGGDTQYF.